The 23 T cell receptor beta chains listed next were all sequenced from one sample in a study of blood T cell repertoires in COVID-19. TCRdb's table, derived via immunoSEQ multiplex PCR, lists solely in-frame clones and lacks some. The sample lists fewer than 350,000 clones; approximately 81% were seen once. What was sequenced was peripheral blood. These receptors all come from a woman aged 55-70 years with active or convalescent COVID-19.

The chain combines TRBV15 with TRBJ1-2; perhaps TRBD1 as D (6 bases). CDR1 is LNHNV and CDR2 is YYDKDF in the germline V gene (reference sequence). V lost 2 bases and J lost 4, with 14 bases in between. The CDR3 runs to 15 residues. The chain's CDR3 is CATSRQTGFSYGYTF. DNA for the CDR3: TGTGCCACCAGCAGACAAACAGGGTTCAGCTATGGCTACACCTTC.

This chain uses TRBV19 with TRBJ2-1, with 8 positions matching TRBD1. From germline, CDR1 is LNHDA and CDR2 SQIVND (reference sequence). V was pared by 0 bases and J by 8 bases, with 12 bases of the junction left unmatched. This CDR3 comprises 17 residues. As DNA, the CDR3 is TGTGCCAGTAGTATAGATCGCGGAACAGGGGGTGTCGATGAGCAGTTCTTC. Amino acids: CASSIDRGTGGVDEQFF.

This chain uses TRBV19 with TRBJ1-1, with D perhaps matching TRBD1 (5 bases). In germline, CDR1 is LNHDA, CDR2 SQIVND (reference sequence). This CDR3 spans 13 amino acids. Trimming shortened V by 6 bases and J by 4 bases, and 12 bases separated the two germline ends. CDR3 nucleotide sequence: TGTGCCAGTAGGACAGAACCGGGCACTGAAGCTTTCTTT. This gives the protein CASRTEPGTEAFF.

This clone was found a few times. The V call is TRBV4-1, the J call TRBJ1-2; D perhaps matches TRBD1 (5 bases). Trimming pared 1 base from V and 8 bases from J, leaving 14 bases between. The CDR3 runs to 14 residues. Germline CDR1 is MGHRA and CDR2 is YSYEKL. This chain's CDR3 is CASSQVQGRGGYTF. The DNA of the CDR3 is TGCGCCAGCAGCCAAGTGCAGGGTCGAGGAGGCTACACCTTC.

This clone was seen a few times. This chain connects TRBV5-1 to TRBJ2-5; D may be TRBD2 (7 bases). The CDR3 is made up of 14 amino acids. The germline gives CDR1 SGHRS, CDR2 YFSETQ. V was pared by 4 bases and J by 3 bases, with 13 bases between. The CDR3 region has the DNA TGCGCCAGCAGCGAGGGGGACTACAAAGAGACCCAGTACTTC. It translates to CASSEGDYKETQYF.

The V and J genes are TRBV10-3 and TRBJ2-5; D is perhaps TRBD2 (7 bases). CDR1 is ENHRY, CDR2 SYGVKD, per germline. The V and J ends lost 3 bases and 5 bases respectively, with 13 bases between them. The length of the CDR3 is 14 residues. The DNA for the CDR3 is TGTGCCATCAGTGATGGCGGGGGCGCGGAGACCCAGTACTTC. It translates to CAISDGGGAETQYF.

The V and J genes are TRBV2 and TRBJ2-5; possible D gene TRBD1, 5 bases. Trimming cost V 6 bases and J 3 bases, with 8 bases left between them. The CDR3 covers 12 residues. In germline, CDR1 is SNHLY, CDR2 FYNNEI. CDR3 bases: TGTGCCAGCAGGGACAACAAAGAGACCCAGTACTTC. Amino acids: CASRDNKETQYF. The whole variable domain, remainder taken from reference TRBV2 and TRBJ2-5, is EPEVTQTPSHQVTQMGQEVILRCVPISNHLYFYWYRQILGQKVEFLVSFYNNEISEKSEIFDDQFSVERPDGSNFTLKIRSTKLEDSAMYFCASRDNKETQYFGPGTRLLVL.

The genes are TRBV7-6 and TRBJ1-3, with 7 bases matching TRBD1. The trim removed 3 bases at V and 0 bases at J, leaving 2 bases unmatched. Germline V gene lookup returns CDR1 SGHVS and CDR2 FNYEAQ. The CDR3 sequence is 15 residues long. The CDR3, as DNA: TGTGCCAGCAGCTTGAGGGGGCGCTCTGGAAACACCATATATTTT. It translates to CASSLRGRSGNTIYF.

In its sample, this clone was seen a few times. The chain links TRBV5-1 to TRBJ2-2; 7 bases are a match to TRBD2. CDR1 is SGHRS and CDR2 is YFSETQ in the germline V gene. The CDR3 has 17 amino acids. V dropped 2 bases and J dropped 1; count of bases not matched to a gene: 8. As DNA, the CDR3 is TGCGCCAGCAGCTTTTCCCTCCGCGGGGGGAACACCGGGGAGCTGTTTTTT. Protein product: CASSFSLRGGNTGELFF.

This chain uses TRBV2 with TRBJ1-5, with 8 bases that match TRBD1. The CDR3 covers 13 residues. CDR1 SNHLY and CDR2 FYNNEI come from the germline V gene. With 6 bases clipped from V and 7 bases from J, the junction kept 5 bases outside the gene matches. Here the CDR3 reads CASSAGGWQPQHF. CDR3 DNA: TGTGCCAGCAGCGCAGGGGGCTGGCAGCCCCAGCATTTT.

This chain joins TRBV6-6 and TRBJ2-7; 9 bases line up with TRBD2. The CDR3 extends over 15 amino acids. V was clipped by 5 bases and J by 0 bases; unmatched bases: 5. From germline, CDR1 is MNHNY and CDR2 SVGAGI (reference sequence). CDR3 amino acids: CASSPQLAGSYEQYF. The CDR3 coding sequence is TGTGCCAGCAGTCCCCAACTAGCGGGCTCCTACGAGCAGTACTTC.

This chain links TRBV2 with TRBJ2-7; 10 bases map to TRBD1. V lost 2 bases and J lost 7; bases outside the gene matches: 5. Germline V gene sequence: CDR1 SNHLY, CDR2 FYNNEI. The CDR3 runs to 14 residues. The CDR3 DNA follows: TGTGCCAGCAGTGAACGACAGGGGGCCAGGGAGCAGTACTTC. This translates into CASSERQGAREQYF.

The V and J genes are TRBV19 and TRBJ2-7; D uncertain. The germline V gene has CDR1 LNHDA and CDR2 SQIVND (reference sequence). With 5 bases removed from V and 7 bases from J, the gap between germline ends came to 15 bases. This CDR3 contains 13 residues. CDR3 DNA: TGTGCCAGTAGTCCCGTTCCTTTCGCGGAGCAGTACTTC. As protein: CASSPVPFAEQYF.

The chain couples TRBV7-9 to TRBJ2-5; 10 bases are a match to TRBD2. The CDR3 length is 15 residues. Unmatched junction bases numbered 4, after V lost 5 bases and J lost 1 base. Germline values: CDR1 SEHNR, CDR2 FQNEAQ (reference sequence). As DNA, the CDR3 is TGTGCCAGCAGCGGGATAGCGGGGGGCCAAGAGACCCAGTACTTC. It encodes CASSGIAGGQETQYF.

The V call is TRBV12-2, the J call TRBJ2-1; TRBD2 was called by the table and not checked on the DNA. TRBV12-2 represents a pseudogene. CDR3 size: 12 residues. CDR3 sequence (DNA): TGTGCAAGTCGCTTAAAACTCCATGAGCAGTTCTTC. It yields the protein CASRLKLHEQFF.

The chain is built from TRBV5-1 and TRBJ2-7, with D unresolved. V lost 4 bases and J lost 6, with 14 bases in between. This CDR3 is 13 amino acids long. The germline V gene has CDR1 SGHRS and CDR2 YFSETQ. The CDR3 nucleotides read TGCGCCAGCAGCCCCCCTGCTCTACGCGAGCAGTACTTC. Its protein product is CASSPPALREQYF.

The J gene is TRBJ1-2, the V gene TRBV5-1, with 9 bases lining up with TRBD1. The germline V gene encodes CDR1 SGHRS and CDR2 YFSETQ. Losses at the gene ends were 2 bases for V and 7 bases for J; bases not matched to a gene: 6. This CDR3 has 14 residues. Written as DNA, the CDR3 is TGCGCCAGCAGCTTAGGACAGGGGTCGTCTGGCTACACCTTC. Translated, it gives CASSLGQGSSGYTF.

The rearrangement links TRBV18 to TRBJ1-2; perhaps TRBD1 as D (6 bases). CDR1 is KGHSH and CDR2 is LQKENI in the germline V gene. The CDR3 consists of 17 residues. Deletions cut 1 base from V and 1 base from J, with 16 bases between. The CDR3 reads CASSPLSSRGNNYGYTF. The CDR3 DNA is TGTGCCAGCTCACCACTCTCGTCCAGGGGAAATAACTATGGCTACACCTTC.

The rearrangement uses TRBV27 and TRBJ1-4; 7 positions agree with TRBD1. This CDR3 is 15 amino acids long. CDR1 is MNHEY, CDR2 SMNVEV, per germline (reference sequence). Germline trimming cut 5 bases from V and 4 bases from J; bases unmatched to any gene: 7. CDR3 loop: CASSRAGTVNEKLFF. The CDR3, as DNA: TGTGCCAGCAGTCGAGCCGGGACAGTTAATGAAAAACTGTTTTTT. The entire variable domain, with the rest obtained from reference TRBV27 and TRBJ1-4, is as follows: EAQVTQNPRYLITVTGKKLTVTCSQNMNHEYMSWYRQDPGLGLRQIYYSMNVEVTDKGDVPEGYKVSRKEKRNFPLILESPSPNQTSLYFCASSRAGTVNEKLFFGSGTQLSVL.

The chain links TRBV6-2 or TRBV6-3 to TRBJ1-2; D gene ambiguous. This CDR3 contains 13 residues. Per germline, CDR1 MNHEY and CDR2 SVGEGT. V lost 5 bases, J lost 5 bases, and 12 bases lay in between. This chain's CDR3 is CASSPVDTYGYTF. DNA for the CDR3: TGTGCCAGCAGTCCCGTCGACACATATGGCTACACCTTC.

The CDR3 DNA is TGTGCCAGCAGCAAAGACGGGGGGGGCTCGATCACAGATACGCAGTATTTT. Translation: CASSKDGGGSITDTQYF. The chain carries TRBV2 and TRBJ2-3; 8 bases align to TRBD2. The CDR3 totals 17 residues. J was trimmed by 2 bases and V by 6 bases; bases with no gene match: 13. Germline V gene lookup returns CDR1 SNHLY and CDR2 FYNNEI. The variable domain in full, completed from reference TRBV2 and TRBJ2-3, reads EPEVTQTPSHQVTQMGQEVILRCVPISNHLYFYWYRQILGQKVEFLVSFYNNEISEKSEIFDDQFSVERPDGSNFTLKIRSTKLEDSAMYFCASSKDGGGSITDTQYFGPGTRLTVL.

The genes are TRBV5-1 and TRBJ1-4, with D maybe TRBD1 (5 bases). V dropped 0 bases and J dropped 7 bases, with 13 bases sitting between them. Germline CDR1 and CDR2: SGHRS and YFSETQ. The CDR3 loop spans 15 amino acids. The CDR3 sequence: CASSLDGGMGEKLFF. The CDR3, as DNA: TGCGCCAGCAGCTTGGACGGGGGAATGGGTGAAAAACTGTTTTTT.

This clone was picked up one time. The chain joins TRBV4-1 to TRBJ2-1; 8 bases line up with TRBD2. The CDR3 contains 18 residues. The J segment lost 5 bases and the V segment lost 4 bases, leaving 16 bases of the junction unmatched. Looked up from germline, CDR1 is MGHRA and CDR2 is YSYEKL. CDR3 region: CASSLFGAGGSIDNEQFF. CDR3 DNA: TGCGCCAGCAGCCTGTTTGGGGCGGGGGGCTCCATCGACAATGAGCAGTTCTTC.